This T cell receptor beta chain was found in a study of identical twins. Regarding the study as a whole: Twins' surplus sharing was weaker for beta out-of-frame sequences.

Ten or more counts support this clonotype. The antigen is undetermined. From germline, CDR1 is SGHRS and CDR2 YFSETQ. This CDR3 comprises 15 residues. Trimming cost V 2 bases and J 5 bases, with 15 bases left between them. TCRdb re-derived calls from the 5' RACE reads in MiXCR, one entry per CDR3 protein. The sample lists approximately 680,000 distinct CDR3 sequences; 7.1% were seen once. This same sample was also taken into another study, of yellow fever vaccine responses in identical twins.

The rearrangement uses TRBV5-1 and TRBJ2-3; D may correspond to TRBD1 or TRBD2 (5 bases each). Material for sequencing was PBMCs. This sequence originates from a woman aged 18-35 years in good health. The DNA for the CDR3 is TGCGCCAGCAGCTTCTCGGGTGGGGGAAAAGATACGCAGTATTTT. Its protein is CASSFSGGGKDTQYF.